The sequence of this T cell receptor (beta chain) was determined in a study of cytomegalovirus exposure and HLA in healthy donors. Study as a whole: An early release of data contained some 80 million unique TCRs, which came from HLA-typed donors. Study outcomes and limitations: Earlier analysis yielded a pattern in which most TCR beta V segments were productive about 87% or about 30% of the time. In a later analysis, productive TCRs from donors in an Asian-associated ancestry cluster reportedly carried fewer N-insertions than the cohort mean. In a later analysis, HLA-associated beta chains showed higher expansion and lower generation probabilities than comparable chains.

The J segment lost 1 base and the V segment lost 2 bases, leaving 12 bases of the junction unmatched. From germline, CDR1 is SGHVS and CDR2 FQNEAQ. The CDR3 extends over 18 amino acids. For this clone: The antigen remains undetermined.

Researchers ran the PCR with 60 Vbeta and 13 Jbeta primers. Assay: immunoSEQ multiplex PCR; the TCRdb copy retains only in-frame clones and omits some. In the table there are around 120,000 clones, 75% to 85% of which are singletons. Sequenced input: PBMCs. The TCR comes from a male donor in good health and CMV-seronegative. V gene TRBV7-8 combines with J gene TRBJ2-7, with 9 bases that match TRBD1. DNA for the CDR3: TGTGCCAGCAGCTTAAACCCAATCTGGGACAGGGATTCCTACGAGCAGTACTTC. It encodes CASSLNPIWDRDSYEQYF.